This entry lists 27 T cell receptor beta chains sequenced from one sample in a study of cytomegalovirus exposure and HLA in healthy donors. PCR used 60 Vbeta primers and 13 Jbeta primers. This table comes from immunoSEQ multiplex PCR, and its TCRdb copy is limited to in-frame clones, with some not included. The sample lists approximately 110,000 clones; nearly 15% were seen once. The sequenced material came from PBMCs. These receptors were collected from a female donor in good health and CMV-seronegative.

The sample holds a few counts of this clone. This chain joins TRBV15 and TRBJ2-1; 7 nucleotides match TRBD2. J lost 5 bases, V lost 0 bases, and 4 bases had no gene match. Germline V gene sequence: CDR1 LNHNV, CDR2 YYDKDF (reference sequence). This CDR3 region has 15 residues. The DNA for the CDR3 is TGTGCCACCAGCAGAGATTTCCTAGCGGACAATGAGCAGTTCTTC. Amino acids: CATSRDFLADNEQFF.

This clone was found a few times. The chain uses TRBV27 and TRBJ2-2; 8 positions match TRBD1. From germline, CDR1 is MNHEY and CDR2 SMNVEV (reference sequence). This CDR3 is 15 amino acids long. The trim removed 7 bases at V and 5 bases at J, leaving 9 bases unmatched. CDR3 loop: CASTPGQGRTGELFF. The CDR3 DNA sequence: TGTGCCAGCACCCCCGGACAGGGAAGGACCGGGGAGCTGTTTTTT.

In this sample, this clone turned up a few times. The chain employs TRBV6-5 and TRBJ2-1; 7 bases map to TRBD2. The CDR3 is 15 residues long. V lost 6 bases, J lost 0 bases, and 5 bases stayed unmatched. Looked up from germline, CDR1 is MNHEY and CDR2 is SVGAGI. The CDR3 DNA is TGTGCCAGCAGACGGGAGCGGGACTCCTACAATGAGCAGTTCTTC. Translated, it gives CASRRERDSYNEQFF.

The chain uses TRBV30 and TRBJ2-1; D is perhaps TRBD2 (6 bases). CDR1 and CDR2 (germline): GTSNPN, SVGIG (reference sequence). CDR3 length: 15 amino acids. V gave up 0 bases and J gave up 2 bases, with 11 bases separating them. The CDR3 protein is CAWSVLSGTYNEQFF. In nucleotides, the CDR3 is TGTGCCTGGAGTGTTCTTAGCGGCACCTACAATGAGCAGTTCTTC.

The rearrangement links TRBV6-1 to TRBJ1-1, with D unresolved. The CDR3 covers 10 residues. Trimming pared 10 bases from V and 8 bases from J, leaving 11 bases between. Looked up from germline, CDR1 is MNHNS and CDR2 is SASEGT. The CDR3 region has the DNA TGTGCCATCACCCCAGGAGAAGCTTTCTTT. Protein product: CAITPGEAFF.

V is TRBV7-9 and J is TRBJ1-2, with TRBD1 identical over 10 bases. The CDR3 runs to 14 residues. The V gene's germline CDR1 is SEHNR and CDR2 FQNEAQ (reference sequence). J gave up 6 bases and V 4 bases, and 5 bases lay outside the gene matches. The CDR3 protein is CASSSPGTGDGYTF. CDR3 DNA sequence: TGTGCCAGCAGCTCTCCCGGGACAGGGGATGGCTACACCTTC. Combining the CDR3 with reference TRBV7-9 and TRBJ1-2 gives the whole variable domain DTGVSQNPRHKITKRGQNVTFRCDPISEHNRLYWYRQTLGQGPEFLTYFQNEAQLEKSRLLSDRFSAERPKGSFSTLEIQRTEQGDSAMYLCASSSPGTGDGYTFGSGTRLTVV.

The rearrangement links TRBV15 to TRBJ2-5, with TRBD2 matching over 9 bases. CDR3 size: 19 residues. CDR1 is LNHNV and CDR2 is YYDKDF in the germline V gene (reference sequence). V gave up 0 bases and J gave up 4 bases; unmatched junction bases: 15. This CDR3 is CATSRDFGGRGGLAETQYF. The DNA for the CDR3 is TGTGCCACCAGCAGAGATTTTGGCGGGCGGGGGGGCCTCGCAGAGACCCAGTACTTC.

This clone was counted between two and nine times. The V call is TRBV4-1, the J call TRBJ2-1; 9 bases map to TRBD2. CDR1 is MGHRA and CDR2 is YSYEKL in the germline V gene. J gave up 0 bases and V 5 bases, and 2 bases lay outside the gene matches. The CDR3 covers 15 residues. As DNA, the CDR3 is TGCGCCAGCAGCTATAGCGGGAGCTCCTACAATGAGCAGTTCTTC. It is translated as CASSYSGSSYNEQFF.

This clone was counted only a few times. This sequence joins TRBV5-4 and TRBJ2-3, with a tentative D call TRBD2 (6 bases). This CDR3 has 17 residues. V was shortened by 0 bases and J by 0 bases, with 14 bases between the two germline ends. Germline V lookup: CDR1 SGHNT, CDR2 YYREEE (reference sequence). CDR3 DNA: TGTGCCAGCAGCTTGGGATCGGCGGGGCCTAGCACAGATACGCAGTATTTT. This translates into CASSLGSAGPSTDTQYF.

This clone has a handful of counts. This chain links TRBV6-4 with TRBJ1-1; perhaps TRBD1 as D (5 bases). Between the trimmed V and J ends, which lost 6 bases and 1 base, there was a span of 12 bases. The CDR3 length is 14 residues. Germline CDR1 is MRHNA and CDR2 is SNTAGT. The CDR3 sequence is CASSATGGNTEAFF. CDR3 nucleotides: TGTGCCAGCAGCGCAACCGGGGGGAACACTGAAGCTTTCTTT.

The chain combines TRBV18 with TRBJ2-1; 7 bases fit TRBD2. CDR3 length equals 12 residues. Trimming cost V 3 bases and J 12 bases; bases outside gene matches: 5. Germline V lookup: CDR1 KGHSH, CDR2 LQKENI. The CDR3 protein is CASSPGEGAQFF. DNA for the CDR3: TGTGCCAGCTCACCCGGGGAGGGAGCGCAGTTCTTC. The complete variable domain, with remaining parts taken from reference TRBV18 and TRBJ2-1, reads NAGVMQNPRHLVRRRGQEARLRCSPMKGHSHVYWYRQLPEEGLKFMVYLQKENIIDESGMPKERFSAEFPKEGPSILRIQQVVRGDSAAYFCASSPGEGAQFFGPGTRLTVL.

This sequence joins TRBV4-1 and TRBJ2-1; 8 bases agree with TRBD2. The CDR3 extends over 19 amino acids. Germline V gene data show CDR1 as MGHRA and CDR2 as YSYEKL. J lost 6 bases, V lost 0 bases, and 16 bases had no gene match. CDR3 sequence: CASSQDRWSGGGWPNEQFF. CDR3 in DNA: TGCGCCAGCAGCCAAGATAGGTGGTCCGGGGGGGGGTGGCCCAATGAGCAGTTCTTC.

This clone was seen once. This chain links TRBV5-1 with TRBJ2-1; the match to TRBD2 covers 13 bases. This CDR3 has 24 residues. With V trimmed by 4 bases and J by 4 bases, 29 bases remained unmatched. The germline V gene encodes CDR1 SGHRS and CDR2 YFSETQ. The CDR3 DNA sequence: TGCGCCAGCAGCCGGGGGACAGGGAATTTCGGACTATCTCTGGGACTAGCGGGATACAATGAGCAGTTCTTC. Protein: CASSRGTGNFGLSLGLAGYNEQFF.

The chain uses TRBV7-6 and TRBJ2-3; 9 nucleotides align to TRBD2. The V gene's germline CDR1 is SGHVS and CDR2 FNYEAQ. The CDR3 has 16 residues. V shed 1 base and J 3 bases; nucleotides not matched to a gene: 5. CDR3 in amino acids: CASSLVPTSGTDTQYF. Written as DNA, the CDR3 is TGTGCCAGCAGCTTAGTTCCGACTAGCGGAACAGATACGCAGTATTTT. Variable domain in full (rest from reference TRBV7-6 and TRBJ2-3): GAGVSQSPRYKVTKRGQDVALRCDPISGHVSLYWYRQALGQGPEFLTYFNYEAQQDKSGLPNDRFSAERPEGSISTLTIQRTEQRDSAMYRCASSLVPTSGTDTQYFGPGTRLTVL.

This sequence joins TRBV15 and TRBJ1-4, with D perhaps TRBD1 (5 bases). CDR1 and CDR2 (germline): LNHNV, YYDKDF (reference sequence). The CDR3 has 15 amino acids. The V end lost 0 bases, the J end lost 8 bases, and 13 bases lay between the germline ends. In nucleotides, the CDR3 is TGTGCCACCAGCAGAGATGGGGGGGTAACCGAAAAACTGTTTTTT. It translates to CATSRDGGVTEKLFF.

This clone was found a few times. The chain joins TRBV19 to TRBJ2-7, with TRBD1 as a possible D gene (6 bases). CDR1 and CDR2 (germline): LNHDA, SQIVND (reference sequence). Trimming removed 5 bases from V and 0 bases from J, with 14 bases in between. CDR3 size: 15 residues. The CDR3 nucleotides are TGTGCCAGTAGTTCCGGGACAATGAGCTCCTACGAGCAGTACTTC. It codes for CASSSGTMSSYEQYF.

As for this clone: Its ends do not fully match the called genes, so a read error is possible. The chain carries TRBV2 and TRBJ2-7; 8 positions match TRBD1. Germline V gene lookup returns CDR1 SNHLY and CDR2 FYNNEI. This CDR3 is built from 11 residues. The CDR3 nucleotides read TGTGCCAGCAGTCGTACGCCGGGACAGGATTTC. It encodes CASSRTPGQDF. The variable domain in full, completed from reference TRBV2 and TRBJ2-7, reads EPEVTQTPSHQVTQMGQEVILRCVPISNHLYFYWYRQILGQKVEFLVSFYNNEISEKSEIFDDQFSVERPDGSNFTLKIRSTKLEDSAMYFCASSRTPGQDFGPGTRLTVT.

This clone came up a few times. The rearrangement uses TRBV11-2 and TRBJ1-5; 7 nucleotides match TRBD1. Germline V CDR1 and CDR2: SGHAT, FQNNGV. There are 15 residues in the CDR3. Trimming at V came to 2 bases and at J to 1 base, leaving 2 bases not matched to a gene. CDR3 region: CASSLQGGSNQPQHF. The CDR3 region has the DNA TGTGCCAGCAGCTTACAGGGGGGAAGCAATCAGCCCCAGCATTTT.

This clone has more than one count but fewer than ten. This CDR3 reads CSVDLTGGQEAFF. DNA for the CDR3: TGCAGCGTTGATTTAACAGGGGGCCAGGAAGCTTTCTTT. This chain links TRBV29-1 with TRBJ1-1, with 9 bases lining up with TRBD1. The CDR3 spans 13 residues. Trimming removed 3 bases from V and 8 bases from J; junction bases left unmatched: 7. Germline CDR1 is SQVTM and CDR2 is ANQGSEA.

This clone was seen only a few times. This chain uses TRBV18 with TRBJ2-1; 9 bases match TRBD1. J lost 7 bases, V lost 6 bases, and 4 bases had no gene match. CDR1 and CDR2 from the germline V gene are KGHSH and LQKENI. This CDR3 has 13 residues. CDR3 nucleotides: TGTGCCAGCTCGCCGGGACAGGGTAATGAGCAGTTCTTC. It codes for CASSPGQGNEQFF.

The chain's CDR3 is CASSLWSLSQETQYF. The CDR3 DNA reads as TGTGCCAGCAGCTTGTGGTCGCTAAGCCAAGAGACCCAGTACTTC. V is TRBV5-6 and J is TRBJ2-5; D gene unclear. Trimming pared 1 base from V and 1 base from J, leaving 11 bases between. The germline V gene has CDR1 SGHDT and CDR2 YYEEEE. The CDR3 covers 15 residues.

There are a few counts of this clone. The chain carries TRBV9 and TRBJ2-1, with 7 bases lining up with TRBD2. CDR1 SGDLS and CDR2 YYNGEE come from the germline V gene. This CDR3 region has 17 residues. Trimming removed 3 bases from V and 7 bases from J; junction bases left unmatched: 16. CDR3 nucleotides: TGTGCCAGCAGCGCCCGGGAGGCGGGAGAGGCCCGAAATGAGCAGTTCTTC. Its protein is CASSAREAGEARNEQFF.

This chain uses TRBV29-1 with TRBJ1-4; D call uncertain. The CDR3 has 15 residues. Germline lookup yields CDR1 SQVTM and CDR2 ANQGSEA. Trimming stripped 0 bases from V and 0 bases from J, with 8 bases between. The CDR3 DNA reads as TGCAGCGTTGAAGATGCGGCGGCAACTAATGAAAAACTGTTTTTT. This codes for CSVEDAAATNEKLFF.

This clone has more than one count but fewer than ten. Written as DNA, the CDR3 is TGCGCCAGCAGCCAAGATGGCGGGTTGTGGGCAGATACGCAGTATTTT. Encoded protein: CASSQDGGLWADTQYF. This rearrangement joins TRBV4-3 to TRBJ2-3, with a weak D call TRBD2 (5 bases). CDR3 length: 16 residues. The V and J ends lost 0 bases and 4 bases respectively, with 14 bases between them. Germline V gives CDR1 LGHNA, CDR2 YSLEER.

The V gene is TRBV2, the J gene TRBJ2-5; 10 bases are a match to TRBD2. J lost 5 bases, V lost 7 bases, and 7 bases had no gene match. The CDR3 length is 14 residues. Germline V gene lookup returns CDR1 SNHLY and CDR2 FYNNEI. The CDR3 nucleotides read TGTGCCAGCACCAGCGGGAGGGCCGGCGAGACCCAGTACTTC. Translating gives CASTSGRAGETQYF.

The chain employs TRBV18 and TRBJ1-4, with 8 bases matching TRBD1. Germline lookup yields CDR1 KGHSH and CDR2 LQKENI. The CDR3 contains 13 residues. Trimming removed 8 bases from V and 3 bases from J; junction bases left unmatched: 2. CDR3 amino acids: CASLGQANEKLFF. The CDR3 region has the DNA TGTGCCAGCCTGGGACAGGCTAATGAAAAACTGTTTTTT.

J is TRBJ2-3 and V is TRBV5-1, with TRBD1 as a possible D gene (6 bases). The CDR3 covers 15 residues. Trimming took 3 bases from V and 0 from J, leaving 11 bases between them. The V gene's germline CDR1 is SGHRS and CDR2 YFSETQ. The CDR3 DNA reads TGCGCCAGCAGCTCACAGGGCCCTAGCACAGATACGCAGTATTTT. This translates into CASSSQGPSTDTQYF. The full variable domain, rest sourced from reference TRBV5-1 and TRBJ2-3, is KAGVTQTPRYLIKTRGQQVTLSCSPISGHRSVSWYQQTPGQGLQFLFEYFSETQRNKGNFPGRFSGRQFSNSRSEMNVSTLELGDSALYLCASSSQGPSTDTQYFGPGTRLTVL.